This T cell receptor beta chain was observed in a study of blood T cells in healthy people across ages. On the study more broadly: For every two T cells, template switching captured about one barcoded beta molecule.

This CDR3 comprises 15 residues. CDR1 is SGHTA and CDR2 is FQGNSA in the germline V gene. Trimming removed 1 base from V and 6 bases from J, with 16 bases in between. This clonotype was detected many times. PCR was performed a second time for about 7 to 11 cycles using a sample-barcoded 5' primer and a J-beta primer mix. Using its own MiXCR run on the 5' RACE reads, TCRdb lists one record per CDR3 protein. In the table there are around 900,000 distinct CDR3 sequences, under 30% of which are singletons. The sequence came from a woman older than 75 in good health. Material for sequencing was blood. The rearrangement uses TRBV7-2 and TRBJ2-7; D not certain. The CDR3 spells CASSLDHGVLREQYF. CDR3 sequence (DNA): TGTGCCAGCAGCTTAGACCACGGCGTACTCCGCGAGCAGTACTTC.